This T cell receptor beta chain emerged from a study of cytomegalovirus exposure and HLA in healthy donors. Assay: immunoSEQ multiplex PCR; the TCRdb copy retains only in-frame clones and omits some. The sample shows a few hundred thousand clones, approximately 86% of them seen only once. Germline CDR1 SGHVS, CDR2 FNYEAQ. The CDR3 sequence is 14 residues long. V dropped 2 bases and J dropped 5 bases, with 13 bases sitting between them. The rearrangement uses TRBV7-6 and TRBJ2-7; the D gene is possibly TRBD2 (5 bases). The source of this sequence is a woman aged 18-29 years in good health and CMV-seronegative. Sequenced sample: PBMCs. CDR3 amino acids: CASSLKGVENEQYF. For the CDR3, the DNA is TGTGCCAGCAGCTTAAAGGGAGTTGAAAACGAGCAGTACTTC.